The TCR beta chain under discussion was sequenced for a study of OX40 agonist ivuxolimab in advanced cancers. Across the whole study: Partial response was recorded in three patients: one hepatocellular carcinoma and two cutaneous melanoma cases.

Systemic immunosuppression or a history of autoimmune disease excluded patients. The method was immunoSEQ multiplex PCR; TCRdb's version includes in-frame clones alone and lacks a portion of them. The sample has about 78,000 clones; almost 95% are singletons. The CDR3 contains 14 residues. Germline V gives CDR1 LNHDA, CDR2 SQIVND (reference sequence). The ends were cut back, 5 bases at V and 5 bases at J, with 15 bases in the middle. The chain recombines TRBV19 with TRBJ1-1; possibly TRBD1 for D (5 bases). The origin of this receptor is an adult with an advanced solid tumor such as melanoma, head and neck, liver or kidney cancer. The source material was CD4+ or CD8+ T cells sorted from blood, sampled in a trial of the OX40 agonist ivuxolimab. CDR3 in amino acids: CASSFGGETTEAFF. The CDR3 DNA sequence: TGTGCCAGTAGTTTCGGAGGGGAGACGACTGAAGCTTTCTTT.